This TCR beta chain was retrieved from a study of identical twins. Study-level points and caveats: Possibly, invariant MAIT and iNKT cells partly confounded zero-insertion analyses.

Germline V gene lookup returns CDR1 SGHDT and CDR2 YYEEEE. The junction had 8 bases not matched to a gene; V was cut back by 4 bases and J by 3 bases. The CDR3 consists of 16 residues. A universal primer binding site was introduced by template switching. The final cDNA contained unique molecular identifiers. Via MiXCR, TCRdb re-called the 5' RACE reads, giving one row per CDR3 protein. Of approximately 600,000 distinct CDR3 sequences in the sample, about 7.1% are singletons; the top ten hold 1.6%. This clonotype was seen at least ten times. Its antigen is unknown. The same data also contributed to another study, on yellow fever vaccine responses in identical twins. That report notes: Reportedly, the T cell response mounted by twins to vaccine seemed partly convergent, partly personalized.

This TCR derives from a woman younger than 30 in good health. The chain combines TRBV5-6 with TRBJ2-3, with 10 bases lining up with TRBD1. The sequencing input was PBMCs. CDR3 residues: CASSTPGQGRTDTQYF. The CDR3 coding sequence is TGTGCCAGCAGCACACCGGGACAGGGGAGGACAGATACGCAGTATTTT.